Below are 23 T cell receptor beta chains sequenced from a single sample in a study of beta chain features in type 1 diabetes. What was sequenced were expressed TCRB transcripts, since all of the isolated RNA had been reverse transcribed. Libraries were prepared by immunoSEQ multiplex PCR; TCRdb keeps only in-frame clonotypes and omits some of them. The sample yields 860,000 or so clones, roughly 15% seen once. Sample: naive CD4+ T cells from blood. Every receptor here comes from a woman under 30 in good health.

The chain is built from TRBV25-1 and TRBJ2-6; D not certain. This CDR3 spans 14 amino acids. V shed 6 bases and J shed 0 bases, with 6 bases lying between them. Germline values: CDR1 MGHDK, CDR2 SYGVNS. The CDR3: CASRGSSGANVLTF. In DNA form, the CDR3 reads TGTGCCAGCAGGGGAAGCTCTGGGGCCAACGTCCTGACTTTC.

V gene TRBV11-3 combines with J gene TRBJ1-2; perhaps TRBD1 as D (6 bases). Trimming took 5 bases from V and 6 from J, leaving 16 bases between them. This CDR3 is 14 amino acids long. Germline V CDR1 and CDR2: SGHNT, YENEEA. Here the CDR3 DNA reads TGTGCCAGCAGCCCAACCCCAGAGGGGGATGGCTACACCTTC. Protein sequence: CASSPTPEGDGYTF.

The chain links TRBV5-1 to TRBJ1-4; D gene unclear. V was cut by 2 bases and J by 3 bases, with 8 bases left in between. CDR3 length: 14 residues. CDR1 SGHRS and CDR2 YFSETQ come from the germline V gene. The CDR3, as DNA: TGCGCCAGCAGCTTCGGGAGGTCTAATGAAAAACTGTTTTTT. Translated: CASSFGRSNEKLFF.

The chain uses TRBV5-1 and TRBJ1-1, with D perhaps matching TRBD1 (6 bases). The V gene lost 4 bases and the J gene lost 4 bases, with 20 bases spanning the gap. Germline assignment: CDR1 SGHRS and CDR2 YFSETQ. The CDR3 totals 16 residues. DNA for the CDR3: TGCGCCAGCAGCATTGGCCTCGGCCAGGGGCGCACTGAAGCTTTCTTT. It yields the protein CASSIGLGQGRTEAFF.

J is TRBJ2-5 and V is TRBV9; 13 bases map to TRBD2. The V gene's germline CDR1 is SGDLS and CDR2 YYNGEE. V dropped 2 bases and J dropped 3; count of bases not matched to a gene: 1. This CDR3 spans 15 amino acids. The chain's CDR3 is CASSVTSGRKETQYF. The CDR3, as DNA: TGTGCCAGCAGCGTGACTAGCGGGAGGAAAGAGACCCAGTACTTC.

This clone was detected only a few times. V is TRBV4-3 and J is TRBJ2-2; D remains unclear. Germline V gene data show CDR1 as LGHNA and CDR2 as YSLEER. V was trimmed by 0 bases and J by 5 bases, leaving 10 bases between them. This CDR3 spans 15 amino acids. The CDR3 coding sequence is TGCGCCAGCAGCCAAGAAGCCTCCGGAACCGGGGAGCTGTTTTTT. Residues: CASSQEASGTGELFF.

This sequence joins TRBV7-9 and TRBJ2-7, with a possible D match to TRBD2 (5 bases). The CDR3 length is 14 residues. Germline V gene lookup returns CDR1 SEHNR and CDR2 FQNEAQ (reference sequence). V lost 6 bases to trimming and J lost 7 bases, with 19 bases between them. The CDR3: CASRSSRGRGEQYF. The CDR3 DNA reads TGTGCCAGCAGATCCAGCCGGGGTAGAGGGGAGCAGTACTTC.

This clone occurred a few times. One end of the junction fails to match germline, which may point to a read error. As DNA, the CDR3 is TGCGCCAGCAGGCCGGGACTAGCGGGAGGGGATTACGTGCAGTACTTC. This encodes CASRPGLAGGDYVQYF. The chain combines TRBV10-2 with TRBJ2-7; 16 bases agree with TRBD2. This CDR3 has 16 amino acids. CDR1 WSHSY and CDR2 SAAADI come from the germline V gene.

V and J are TRBV2 and TRBJ1-2; D is ambiguous. V dropped 3 bases and J dropped 2 bases, with 7 bases sitting between them. This CDR3 is 13 amino acids long. Germline assignment: CDR1 SNHLY and CDR2 FYNNEI. The CDR3 DNA reads as TGTGCCAGCAGTGAGGCACAGAACTATGGCTACACCTTC. Translation: CASSEAQNYGYTF.

In its sample, this clone was seen a few times. This chain joins TRBV28 and TRBJ2-2; 8 bases align to TRBD1. V lost 6 bases and J lost 4; bases outside the gene matches: 4. Germline V CDR1 and CDR2: MDHEN, SYDVKM. CDR3 length: 14 amino acids. The CDR3 spells CASRRQGTTGELFF. The CDR3 DNA sequence: TGTGCCAGCAGAAGACAGGGGACCACCGGGGAGCTGTTTTTT.

A few counts support this clone. This rearrangement joins TRBV11-2 to TRBJ1-4; no definite D call. Trimming took 2 bases from V and 8 from J, leaving 9 bases between them. The CDR3 totals 13 residues. CDR1 SGHAT and CDR2 FQNNGV come from the germline V gene. This CDR3 reads CASSLTVSEKLFF. The CDR3 nucleotides read TGTGCCAGCAGCTTAACTGTGTCCGAAAAACTGTTTTTT.

This rearrangement joins TRBV7-2 to TRBJ1-5; D ambiguous. This CDR3 has 14 residues. Looked up from germline, CDR1 is SGHTA and CDR2 is FQGNSA. V lost 2 bases, J lost 8 bases, and 13 bases lay in between. The CDR3 is CASSLFGGEKPQHF. The CDR3 DNA reads TGTGCCAGCAGCTTATTCGGTGGCGAAAAGCCCCAGCATTTT.

V usage is TRBV7-2 and J usage is TRBJ1-1; D remains ambiguous. V lost 0 bases and J 2 bases, leaving 10 bases between the germline ends. Germline V gene lookup returns CDR1 SGHTA and CDR2 FQGNSA. The CDR3 is 15 residues long. CDR3 DNA: TGTGCCAGCAGCTTAGCCGGCGCTGGTAACACTGAAGCTTTCTTT. Encoded protein: CASSLAGAGNTEAFF.

Only a few counts were recorded for this clone. The rearrangement joins TRBV7-2 to TRBJ2-7; D possibly corresponds to TRBD1 (5 bases). Trimming stripped 5 bases from V and 1 base from J, with 15 bases between. Germline V gene lookup returns CDR1 SGHTA and CDR2 FQGNSA. This CDR3 has 15 amino acids. The DNA for the CDR3 is TGTGCCAGCAGCCTACAGGCATCCCCTTCCTACGAGCAGTACTTC. Protein: CASSLQASPSYEQYF.

This clone was observed a few times. The chain combines TRBV7-9 with TRBJ1-1; D call uncertain. The V end was cut by 5 bases, the J end by 2 bases, with 9 bases between. Germline values: CDR1 SEHNR, CDR2 FQNEAQ (reference sequence). CDR3 length: 13 amino acids. This chain's CDR3 is CASSNAGNTEAFF. CDR3 nucleotide sequence: TGTGCCAGCAGCAATGCAGGTAACACTGAAGCTTTCTTT. Complete variable domain (other parts from reference TRBV7-9 and TRBJ1-1): DTGVSQNPRHKITKRGQNVTFRCDPISEHNRLYWYRQTLGQGPEFLTYFQNEAQLEKSRLLSDRFSAERPKGSFSTLEIQRTEQGDSAMYLCASSNAGNTEAFFGQGTRLTVV.

The gene calls are TRBV4-2 and TRBJ2-3; D perhaps matches TRBD2 (5 bases). The CDR3 is 16 amino acids. With 3 bases removed from V and 3 bases from J, the gap between germline ends came to 16 bases. Germline CDR1 LGHNA, CDR2 YNFKEQ. CDR3 coding DNA: TGTGCCAGCAGCCAGGATCTTAGCGTACGTACAGATACGCAGTATTTT. Protein sequence: CASSQDLSVRTDTQYF.

This chain connects TRBV7-2 to TRBJ2-3; possibly TRBD1 for D (6 bases). The V gene's germline CDR1 is SGHTA and CDR2 FQGNSA. The CDR3 spans 13 residues. The germline V and J ends were trimmed by 3 bases and 5 bases, with 9 bases remaining between them. The CDR3, as DNA: TGTGCCAGCAGCTTCCCAGGGGAAGATACGCAGTATTTT. This translates into CASSFPGEDTQYF.

CDR3 region: CASSFGKDNEQFF. As DNA, the CDR3 is TGCGCCAGCAGCTTTGGGAAGGACAATGAGCAGTTCTTC. The V gene is TRBV5-1, the J gene TRBJ2-1; D not certain. The germline V and J ends were trimmed by 2 bases and 5 bases, with 8 bases remaining between them. Germline CDR1 SGHRS, CDR2 YFSETQ. There are 13 residues in the CDR3.

This clone was detected a few times. The gene calls are TRBV19 and TRBJ1-3; D gene unclear. Germline V gene lookup returns CDR1 LNHDA and CDR2 SQIVND (reference sequence). V lost 7 bases, J lost 3 bases, and 10 bases lay in between. This CDR3 has 13 amino acids. Here the CDR3 reads CASIGLYGNTIYF. CDR3 coding DNA: TGTGCCAGTATCGGCCTCTATGGAAACACCATATATTTT. Full variable domain (remainder filled in from reference TRBV19 and TRBJ1-3): DGGITQSPKYLFRKEGQNVTLSCEQNLNHDAMYWYRQDPGQGLRLIYYSQIVNDFQKGDIAEGYSVSREKKESFPLTVTSAQKNPTAFYLCASIGLYGNTIYFGEGSWLTVV.

The rearrangement links TRBV2 to TRBJ2-3, with D unresolved. The germline V gene has CDR1 SNHLY and CDR2 FYNNEI. Trimming shortened V by 1 base and J by 5 bases, and 4 bases separated the two germline ends. This CDR3 has 12 amino acids. CDR3 in DNA: TGTGCCAGCAGTGAAGGAGGAGATACGCAGTATTTT. The encoded protein is CASSEGGDTQYF.

This clone was counted a few times. This sequence joins TRBV28 and TRBJ2-3; D may be TRBD1 or TRBD2 (5 bases each). CDR3 size: 17 residues. CDR1 MDHEN and CDR2 SYDVKM come from the germline V gene. The V end was cut by 1 base, the J end by 2 bases, with 16 bases between. The CDR3 DNA sequence: TGTGCCAGCAGTTTATTCCGCCCCGGGGCGCACACAGATACGCAGTATTTT. Amino acid sequence: CASSLFRPGAHTDTQYF.

This clone has only a few counts. The chain is built from TRBV28 and TRBJ2-7; D remains ambiguous. V lost 3 bases and J lost 7, with 13 bases in between. The germline gives CDR1 MDHEN, CDR2 SYDVKM. The CDR3 runs 13 residues. The CDR3 is CASSLGWSGEQYF. The CDR3 nucleotides are TGTGCCAGCAGTTTGGGCTGGAGTGGGGAGCAGTACTTC.

The table lists this clone with a count of one. V is TRBV27 and J is TRBJ1-5; D gene unclear. The CDR3 is made up of 14 amino acids. V gave up 6 bases and J gave up 2 bases, with 11 bases separating them. In germline, CDR1 is MNHEY, CDR2 SMNVEV (reference sequence). The DNA for the CDR3 is TGTGCCAGCAGAAACTGGGAGGGCAATCAGCCCCAGCATTTT. It codes for CASRNWEGNQPQHF.